This note documents a single TCR beta chain sequence. Its antigen is currently unknown. After removal of 5 bases from V and 3 bases from J, the junction contained 4 bases not matched to a gene. CDR1 is MGHRA, CDR2 YSYEKL, per germline. The CDR3 length is 14 residues. This specimen comes from a study of siplizumab effects on memory and regulatory T cells. Data came from immunoSEQ multiplex PCR; TCRdb stores just in-frame clones and leaves some out. The table has 94,000 or so clones, under 95% seen once; the top ten hold 6.5% to 8%. Findings and limits, study-wide: A mean of approximately 70% of mappable alloreactive CD4+ clones were Treg-derived with siplizumab, compared with about 28% in controls. The alloreactive clones that mapped to unstimulated subsets made up only a minor fraction. Naive T cells seemed more diverse than memory cells and seemed major alloresponse contributors.

The V gene is TRBV4-1, the J gene TRBJ1-2; 9 bases are a match to TRBD1. This TCR was recovered from a human donor in good health. Material for sequencing was CD8+ T cells sorted from blood. CDR3 nucleotide sequence: TGCGCCAGCAGCTTTAGACAGGGGGACTATGGCTACACCTTC. It yields the protein CASSFRQGDYGYTF.